Here is one TCR beta chain with its context. The target antigen is unknown. Barcoded TCR alpha and TCR beta cDNA libraries with UMIs came from 5'RACE using constant-segment primers. TCRdb reprocessed the 5' RACE reads via MiXCR and lists one record per CDR3 protein. The sample has about 470,000 distinct CDR3 sequences; approximately 18% are singletons. This specimen belongs to a study of T-cell memory formation after mild COVID-19. Findings and limits, study-wide: Within pre-infection memory, some responding clones were found, suggesting cross-reactive memory joined.

Sequenced sample: PBMCs or a T cell subset sorted from them (not recorded which). This receptor was identified in an adult woman who had mild COVID-19 (a few samples of this study predate the infection). Cell type and time point are not known.

CDR3 residues: CASSIGTNEKLFF. The CDR3 DNA reads as TGTGCCAGCAGCATAGGGACTAATGAAAAACTGTTTTTT. The V gene is TRBV5-5, the J gene TRBJ1-4; D is unclear. Germline CDR1 SGHKS, CDR2 YYEKEE (reference sequence). V was clipped by 4 bases and J by 2 bases, with 6 bases between them. The CDR3 spans 13 residues.